The entry below gives a single T cell receptor (beta chain) sequence along with its context. This CDR3 is 16 amino acids long. The trim removed 5 bases at V and 6 bases at J, leaving 11 bases unmatched. Germline values: CDR1 MDHEN, CDR2 SYDVKM. The data belong to a study of blood T cell repertoires in COVID-19. Sequencing used immunoSEQ multiplex PCR; TCRdb keeps in-frame clones, though not all of them. Among fewer than 90,000 clones listed, approximately 90% were seen once. The V call is TRBV28, the J call TRBJ2-7, with 12 bases that match TRBD2. Sequencing was performed on peripheral blood. The origin of this receptor is an elderly woman with active COVID-19. The DNA for the CDR3 is TGTGCCAGCAGTCCCAACTTACTAGCGGGAGGCCTCGAGCAGTACTTC. Residues: CASSPNLLAGGLEQYF.